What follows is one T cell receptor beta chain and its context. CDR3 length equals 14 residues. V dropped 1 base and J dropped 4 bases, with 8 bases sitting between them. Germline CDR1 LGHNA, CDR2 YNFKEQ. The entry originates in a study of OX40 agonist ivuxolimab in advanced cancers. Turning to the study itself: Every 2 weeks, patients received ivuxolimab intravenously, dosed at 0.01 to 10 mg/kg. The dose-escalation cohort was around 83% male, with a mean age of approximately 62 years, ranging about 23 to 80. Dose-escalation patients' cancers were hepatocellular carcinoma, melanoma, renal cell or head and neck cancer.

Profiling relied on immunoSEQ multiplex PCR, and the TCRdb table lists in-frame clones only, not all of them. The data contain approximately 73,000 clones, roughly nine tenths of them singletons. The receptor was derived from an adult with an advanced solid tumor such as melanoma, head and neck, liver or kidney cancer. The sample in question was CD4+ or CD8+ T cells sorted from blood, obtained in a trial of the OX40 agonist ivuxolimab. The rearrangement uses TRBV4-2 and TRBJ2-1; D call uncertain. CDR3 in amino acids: CASSQGADYNEQFF. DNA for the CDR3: TGTGCCAGCAGCCAAGGGGCGGATTACAATGAGCAGTTCTTC.